These T cell receptor beta chains were read from a single sample in a study of human T cells and chemical hapten exposure. TCRdb re-called the RACE reads with MiXCR, one entry per CDR3 protein. The repertoire includes about 93,000 distinct CDR3 sequences, about 8% of them detected once, and just over 2.5% sits in the top ten. This material consisted of whole blood, taken in connection with sensitization to the hapten diphenylcyclopropenone (DPC). The receptors stem from a man aged 35-49 years with alopecia areata. Some clones in this sample may be carry-over from other donors' samples. Both conserved end residues are part of each CDR3. The D gene is left open where the match is weak. The size field is filled for only some rows; it gives once, few, many or a size class.

TRBV20-1	-	TRBJ2-3	many	CSAYSEGSTDTQYF	TGCAGTGCTTACTCGGAAGGGAGCACAGATACGCAGTATTTT
TRBV2	TRBD1	TRBJ1-1	many	CARRVTGEDTEAFF	TGTGCCAGGAGAGTGACAGGGGAGGACACTGAAGCTTTCTTT
TRBV12-3/TRBV12-4	-	TRBJ1-1	many	CASSLITEAFF	TGTGCCAGCAGTTTGATCACTGAAGCTTTCTTT
TRBV28	-	TRBJ2-7	few	CASSFIETGREQYF	TGTGCCAGCAGTTTCATCGAGACAGGCCGCGAGCAGTACTTC
TRBV6-2/TRBV6-3	-	TRBJ2-1	many	CASSYSYNEQFF	TGTGCCAGCAGTTATTCGTACAATGAGCAGTTCTTC
TRBV29-1	-	TRBJ2-2	few	CSVVWGTNTGELFF	TGCAGCGTTGTGTGGGGGACGAACACCGGGGAGCTGTTTTTT
TRBV28	-	TRBJ1-5	-	CASSLSQPQHF	TGTGCCAGCAGTTTAAGTCAGCCCCAGCATTTT
TRBV12-3/TRBV12-4	TRBD2	TRBJ2-3	few	CASTTSGFTDTQYF	TGTGCCAGTACAACTAGCGGGTTCACAGATACGCAGTATTTT
TRBV7-2	-	TRBJ2-5	few	CASSPVYGEETQYF	TGTGCCAGCAGCCCGGTATACGGGGAAGAGACCCAGTACTTC
TRBV27	-	TRBJ1-5	many	CASSLQGGQPQHF	TGTGCCAGCAGTTTACAGGGAGGACAGCCCCAGCATTTT
TRBV20-1	TRBD2	TRBJ2-7	many	CSARDPQVGGNEQYF	TGCAGTGCTAGAGACCCCCAGGTGGGGGGGAACGAGCAGTACTTC
TRBV29-1	-	TRBJ2-7	-	CSVEKESSYEQYF	TGCAGCGTTGAAAAGGAGAGCTCCTACGAGCAGTACTTC
TRBV6-1	-	TRBJ2-3	-	CASSERKRGQADTQYF	TGTGCCAGCAGTGAACGTAAGAGAGGCCAGGCGGATACGCAGTATTTT
TRBV6-2/TRBV6-3	TRBD2	TRBJ2-1	many	CASSYSLAGVEQFF	TGTGCCAGCAGTTACTCGTTAGCGGGAGTCGAGCAGTTCTTC
TRBV29-1	TRBD2	TRBJ2-3	many	CSVEGLAGARDTQYF	TGCAGCGTTGAAGGGCTAGCGGGAGCTCGGGATACGCAGTATTTT
TRBV11-2	-	TRBJ2-1	few	CASSGWTVRPYNEQFF	TGTGCCAGCAGCGGATGGACAGTGAGACCCTACAATGAGCAGTTCTTC
TRBV24-1	-	TRBJ2-1	many	CATSEVGARLDEQFF	TGTGCCACCAGTGAGGTGGGGGCGCGATTGGATGAGCAGTTCTTC
TRBV6-5	TRBD1	TRBJ1-2	-	CASSYFGQGWGYGYTF	TGTGCCAGCAGTTACTTCGGACAGGGGTGGGGCTATGGCTACACCTTC
TRBV18	-	TRBJ2-2	-	CASSRQGDTGELFF	TGTGCCAGCTCACGGCAGGGAGACACCGGGGAGCTGTTTTTT
TRBV3-1	-	TRBJ1-5	many	CASSSEQGGGRNQPQHF	TGTGCCAGCAGCTCCGAACAGGGAGGAGGACGCAATCAGCCCCAGCATTTT
TRBV29-1	-	TRBJ2-1	-	CSVVGGANEQFF	TGCAGCGTTGTAGGAGGAGCGAATGAGCAGTTCTTC
TRBV10-3	TRBD2	TRBJ2-3	-	CAIRQRAGSDTDTQYF	TGTGCCATCAGACAAAGAGCGGGGTCAGACACAGATACGCAGTATTTT
TRBV28	-	TRBJ2-2	many	CASRGAGATGELFF	TGTGCCAGCAGGGGGGCAGGGGCCACCGGGGAGCTGTTTTTT
TRBV7-9	TRBD1	TRBJ1-2	few	CASSRTGGVYGYTF	TGTGCCAGCAGCCGGACAGGGGGCGTCTATGGCTACACCTTC
TRBV5-1	-	TRBJ1-3	-	CVSSLGDRSSGNTIYF	TGCGTCAGCAGCTTGGGCGACAGGAGCTCTGGAAACACCATATATTTT
TRBV19	TRBD1	TRBJ1-2	many	CASSPSRDRISGYTF	TGTGCCAGTAGTCCCTCCCGGGACAGAATTTCAGGCTACACCTTC
TRBV29-1	-	TRBJ1-5	many	CSVRSHGSNQPQHF	TGCAGCGTTAGGTCCCACGGAAGCAATCAGCCCCAGCATTTT
TRBV10-3	TRBD1	TRBJ1-1	many	CAISMDRVWTEAFF	TGTGCCATCAGTATGGACAGGGTATGGACTGAAGCTTTCTTT
TRBV6-2/TRBV6-3	TRBD1	TRBJ2-5	-	CASNDRGDVETQYF	TGTGCCAGCAACGACAGGGGCGACGTGGAGACCCAGTACTTC
TRBV7-9	-	TRBJ1-1	many	CASSSGRADTEAFF	TGTGCCAGCAGCTCGGGCAGGGCAGACACTGAAGCTTTCTTT
TRBV6-2/TRBV6-3	-	TRBJ1-1	many	CASSYPSSGGGLTTEAFF	TGTGCCAGCAGTTACCCGTCAAGCGGGGGAGGTCTAACCACTGAAGCTTTCTTT